Below, 27 T cell receptor beta chains from the same sample are listed, as sequenced in a study of cytomegalovirus exposure and HLA in healthy donors. TCRdb's table, derived via immunoSEQ multiplex PCR, lists solely in-frame clones and lacks some. The table lists some 69,000 clones, roughly 96% of them singletons. The material sequenced was PBMCs. The receptors here all came from a man younger than 30 in good health and CMV-seronegative.

The chain employs TRBV5-6 and TRBJ2-7; 15 positions match TRBD2. CDR1 SGHDT and CDR2 YYEEEE come from the germline V gene. Trimming removed 4 bases from V and 5 bases from J; junction bases left unmatched: 4. The CDR3 spans 15 residues. CDR3 nucleotide sequence: TGTGCCAGCAGCCCGGGACTAGCGGGAGGTCACGAGCAGTACTTC. It codes for CASSPGLAGGHEQYF.

This chain joins TRBV6-5 and TRBJ2-3, with TRBD1 matching 7 bases. The CDR3 totals 15 residues. From germline, CDR1 is MNHEY and CDR2 SVGAGI. V shed 0 bases and J 1 base; nucleotides not matched to a gene: 1. Here the CDR3 reads CASSYSGTGTDTQYF. CDR3 coding DNA: TGTGCCAGCAGTTACTCCGGGACAGGCACAGATACGCAGTATTTT.

The chain joins TRBV5-8 to TRBJ1-1, with TRBD1 matching over 7 bases. CDR1 is SGHTS and CDR2 is YDEGEE in the germline V gene. Unmatched junction bases numbered 4, after V lost 4 bases and J lost 1 base. The CDR3 consists of 14 residues. Written as DNA, the CDR3 is TGTGCCAGCAGCCCGGGACAGAGGAACACTGAAGCTTTCTTT. Translated: CASSPGQRNTEAFF.

The chain links TRBV5-6 to TRBJ1-2; 9 nucleotides line up with TRBD1. The CDR3 has 14 residues. From germline, CDR1 is SGHDT and CDR2 YYEEEE. The trim removed 4 bases at V and 8 bases at J, leaving 9 bases unmatched. The CDR3 region has the DNA TGTGCCAGCAGCATTTCCGGGACAGGGCAAGGCTACACCTTC. Protein sequence: CASSISGTGQGYTF. Drawing the rest from reference TRBV5-6 and TRBJ1-2, the complete variable domain is DAGVTQSPTHLIKTRGQQVTLRCSPKSGHDTVSWYQQALGQGPQFIFQYYEEEERQRGNFPDRFSGHQFPNYSSELNVNALLLGDSALYLCASSISGTGQGYTFGSGTRLTVV.

V is TRBV5-1 and J is TRBJ2-1; a weak D match, TRBD2 (5 bases). The CDR3 runs to 14 residues. In germline, CDR1 is SGHRS, CDR2 YFSETQ. V lost 0 bases to trimming and J lost 7 bases, with 11 bases between them. In DNA form, the CDR3 reads TGCGCCAGCAGCTTGGTGGGAGATGGAAATGAGCAGTTCTTC. This codes for CASSLVGDGNEQFF. Full variable domain (remainder filled in from reference TRBV5-1 and TRBJ2-1): KAGVTQTPRYLIKTRGQQVTLSCSPISGHRSVSWYQQTPGQGLQFLFEYFSETQRNKGNFPGRFSGRQFSNSRSEMNVSTLELGDSALYLCASSLVGDGNEQFFGPGTRLTVL.

Here the CDR3 DNA reads TGTGCCAGCAGTCCCGGGACAGGGAGTTACGAGCAGTACTTC. As protein: CASSPGTGSYEQYF. This rearrangement joins TRBV25-1 to TRBJ2-7, with TRBD1 matching over 9 bases. V lost 5 bases, J lost 4 bases, and 6 bases stayed unmatched. The V gene's germline CDR1 is MGHDK and CDR2 SYGVNS. CDR3 size: 14 residues.

V gene TRBV7-8 combines with J gene TRBJ2-7; 9 bases align to TRBD1. The CDR3 length is 15 residues. V dropped 3 bases and J dropped 5; count of bases not matched to a gene: 8. Germline V lookup: CDR1 SGHVS, CDR2 FQNEAQ. The CDR3 DNA reads as TGTGCCAGCAGCTTCCGCCGGACAGGGGCCCACGAGCAGTACTTC. It yields the protein CASSFRRTGAHEQYF. Combining the CDR3 with reference TRBV7-8 and TRBJ2-7 gives the whole variable domain GAGVSQSPRYKVAKRGQDVALRCDPISGHVSLFWYQQALGQGPEFLTYFQNEAQLDKSGLPSDRFFAERPEGSVSTLKIQRTQQEDSAVYLCASSFRRTGAHEQYFGPGTRLTVT.

This rearrangement joins TRBV27 to TRBJ1-1; D not resolved. CDR3 length: 13 amino acids. Germline V gives CDR1 MNHEY, CDR2 SMNVEV (reference sequence). The ends were cut back, 10 bases at V and 1 base at J, with 13 bases in the middle. This CDR3 reads CATRYLPNTEAFF. CDR3 DNA: TGTGCCACCCGGTACCTTCCGAACACTGAAGCTTTCTTT.

V and J are TRBV21-1 and TRBJ1-6. TRBV21-1 is flagged as a pseudogene. The CDR3 is made up of 17 amino acids. CDR3 protein: CASSPYIGSSYNSPLHF. DNA of the CDR3: TGTGCCAGCAGCCCTTACATAGGGAGCTCCTATAATTCACCCCTCCACTTT.

This clone was observed once. The chain links TRBV4-1 to TRBJ1-4; TRBD1 is a possible D gene (6 bases). This CDR3 contains 16 residues. V dropped 0 bases and J dropped 0 bases, with 8 bases sitting between them. Germline CDR1 and CDR2: MGHRA and YSYEKL. The CDR3 DNA is TGCGCCAGCAGCCAAGAAGGGGGATCAACTAATGAAAAACTGTTTTTT. Its translation is CASSQEGGSTNEKLFF.

The chain couples TRBV7-9 to TRBJ1-1, with D perhaps TRBD1 (5 bases). Trimming took 7 bases from V and 3 from J, leaving 12 bases between them. Germline V CDR1 and CDR2: SEHNR, FQNEAQ (reference sequence). This CDR3 contains 13 residues. The CDR3 DNA reads TGTGCCAGCACCTGGGGACTGGACACTGAAGCTTTCTTT. It is translated as CASTWGLDTEAFF.

The chain couples TRBV9 to TRBJ1-5; tentative D call: TRBD1 (6 bases). Germline CDR1 is SGDLS and CDR2 is YYNGEE. Between the trimmed V and J ends, which lost 0 bases and 5 bases, there was a span of 12 bases. CDR3 length: 15 amino acids. The CDR3 loop reads CASSVEGDSYQPQHF. CDR3 bases: TGTGCCAGCAGCGTAGAGGGGGATTCCTATCAGCCCCAGCATTTT.

DNA of the CDR3: TGTGCCACCAGCAGAGGATCAGGGAACACCGGGGAGCTGTTTTTT. It yields the protein CATSRGSGNTGELFF. V and J are TRBV15 and TRBJ2-2; unclear D gene. This CDR3 comprises 15 residues. Germline V gene lookup returns CDR1 LNHNV and CDR2 YYDKDF (reference sequence). With 1 base removed from V and 1 base from J, the gap between germline ends came to 7 bases.

The J gene is TRBJ2-3, the V gene TRBV19, with 14 bases fitting TRBD2. Trimming cost V 1 base and J 4 bases; bases outside gene matches: 7. Germline CDR1 reads LNHDA; CDR2 reads SQIVND (reference sequence). CDR3 length: 18 amino acids. The CDR3: CASSIGLAGGMGADTQYF. For the CDR3, the DNA is TGTGCCAGTAGTATAGGACTAGCGGGAGGGATGGGGGCAGATACGCAGTATTTT.

The J gene is TRBJ2-5, the V gene TRBV7-3; 7 nucleotides line up with TRBD2. Unmatched junction bases numbered 7, after V lost 2 bases and J lost 4 bases. The germline gives CDR1 SGHTA, CDR2 FQGTGA. The CDR3 is 15 residues long. The CDR3: CASSLWGGQGETQYF. In DNA, the CDR3 is TGTGCCAGCAGCTTATGGGGGGGTCAGGGAGAGACCCAGTACTTC.

The CDR3 coding sequence is TGTGCCAGCAGCCAAGAGCTGTCAGTTCCCAACGTCCTGACTTTC. The encoded protein is CASSQELSVPNVLTF. The chain employs TRBV4-2 and TRBJ2-6; D remains ambiguous. The V and J ends lost 0 bases and 8 bases respectively, with 11 bases between them. The CDR3 spans 15 residues. From germline, CDR1 is LGHNA and CDR2 YNFKEQ.

In this sample, this clone turned up once. V gene TRBV7-2 combines with J gene TRBJ1-5; D may be TRBD1 (5 bases). Germline CDR1 SGHTA, CDR2 FQGNSA. V lost 1 base and J lost 6, with 13 bases in between. There are 15 residues in the CDR3. The CDR3 sequence is CASSLDDRTRQPQHF. DNA for the CDR3: TGTGCCAGCAGCTTAGACGACAGAACCCGTCAGCCCCAGCATTTT.

The chain has TRBV28 and TRBJ1-5; a weak D match, TRBD1 (6 bases). V lost 5 bases to trimming and J lost 11 bases, with 16 bases between them. Germline CDR1 and CDR2: MDHEN and SYDVKM. The CDR3 length is 13 residues. The CDR3 region has the DNA TGTGCCAGCAGTCCCGGACAGTTGTTGGCCCAGCATTTT. This gives the protein CASSPGQLLAQHF.

The gene calls are TRBV25-1 and TRBJ2-1; maybe TRBD1 (5 bases). Trimming removed 3 bases from V and 11 bases from J, with 8 bases in between. CDR1 MGHDK and CDR2 SYGVNS come from the germline V gene. CDR3 length equals 11 residues. CDR3 bases: TGTGCCAGCAGTGATGACAGAAAGCAGTTCTTC. This translates into CASSDDRKQFF.

This clone was counted a few times. The chain is built from TRBV11-2 and TRBJ2-2; 12 nucleotides match TRBD1. CDR1 SGHAT and CDR2 FQNNGV come from the germline V gene. J lost 4 bases, V lost 5 bases, and 14 bases had no gene match. The CDR3 is 19 amino acids. CDR3 sequence: CASSLRLPGTGGGTGELFF. In DNA, the CDR3 is TGTGCCAGCAGCCTACGGCTTCCTGGGACAGGGGGCGGCACCGGGGAGCTGTTTTTT.

About this clone: This same CDR3 is encoded by further DNA sequences in the sample. The chain carries TRBV2 and TRBJ2-5; D is undetermined. CDR3 length: 12 amino acids. From germline, CDR1 is SNHLY and CDR2 FYNNEI. The ends were cut back, 6 bases at V and 1 base at J, with 6 bases in the middle. CDR3 residues: CASRGSQETQYF. The CDR3 nucleotides are TGTGCCAGCAGGGGCAGCCAAGAGACCCAGTACTTC.

The chain links TRBV27 to TRBJ2-7, with TRBD1 identical over 10 bases. With 6 bases clipped from V and 4 bases from J, the junction kept 3 bases outside the gene matches. CDR1 is MNHEY and CDR2 is SMNVEV in the germline V gene (reference sequence). The CDR3 has 13 residues. The CDR3 nucleotides are TGTGCCAGCAGCCAGGGACAGGGGTACGAGCAGTACTTC. Its protein is CASSQGQGYEQYF.

This chain joins TRBV18 and TRBJ1-1; TRBD1 matches 8 bases. J was trimmed by 1 base and V by 2 bases; bases with no gene match: 6. CDR3 length: 16 residues. Germline values: CDR1 KGHSH, CDR2 LQKENI. CDR3 loop: CASSPKRDRQNTEAFF. CDR3 bases: TGTGCCAGCTCACCAAAAAGGGACAGGCAGAACACTGAAGCTTTCTTT. Complete variable domain (other parts from reference TRBV18 and TRBJ1-1): NAGVMQNPRHLVRRRGQEARLRCSPMKGHSHVYWYRQLPEEGLKFMVYLQKENIIDESGMPKERFSAEFPKEGPSILRIQQVVRGDSAAYFCASSPKRDRQNTEAFFGQGTRLTVV.

The chain carries TRBV19 and TRBJ1-1; no clear D. V lost 3 bases and J lost 11, with 19 bases in between. The germline CDR1 and CDR2 sequences are LNHDA and SQIVND (reference sequence). This CDR3 region has 14 residues. The CDR3 loop is CASSMGRYGDTAFF. The CDR3 DNA is TGTGCCAGTAGTATGGGTCGATATGGTGACACGGCTTTCTTT.

V is TRBV6-1 and J is TRBJ1-2; weak D call: TRBD1 (5 bases). Germline lookup yields CDR1 MNHNS and CDR2 SASEGT. Between the trimmed V and J ends, which lost 3 bases and 0 bases, there was a span of 5 bases. CDR3 length: 13 amino acids. The CDR3 is CASSETANYGYTF. The DNA for the CDR3 is TGTGCCAGCAGTGAGACAGCTAACTATGGCTACACCTTC.

V usage is TRBV28 and J usage is TRBJ2-4; TRBD2 is a possible D gene (7 bases). Germline V gene sequence: CDR1 MDHEN, CDR2 SYDVKM. The CDR3 is 16 residues long. The V gene lost 7 bases and the J gene lost 1 base, with 17 bases spanning the gap. The CDR3 DNA follows: TGTGCCAGCACACGAACGGGGGGCTCGGCCAAAAACATTCAGTACTTC. This gives the protein CASTRTGGSAKNIQYF.

The chain joins TRBV29-1 to TRBJ1-3, with no clear D. The ends were cut back, 2 bases at V and 0 bases at J, with 8 bases in the middle. Germline V gene sequence: CDR1 SQVTM, CDR2 ANQGSEA. CDR3 size: 14 residues. DNA of the CDR3: TGCAGCGTTGAAATCGCTAACTCTGGAAACACCATATATTTT. Protein: CSVEIANSGNTIYF.